This T cell receptor (beta chain) was obtained from a study of OX40 agonist ivuxolimab in advanced cancers. General observations from the study: In general, CD8+ T cells held more expanded clones than CD4+ did, on average.

Samples were taken at baseline and on day 1 of cycles 4 and 7. Sequenced by immunoSEQ multiplex PCR; TCRdb stores in-frame clones only, minus some. The sample contains 85,000 to 100,000 clones, 85% to 95% of which appear only once. Trimming removed 6 bases from V and 4 bases from J, with 9 bases in between. CDR3 length equals 12 residues. Germline CDR1 and CDR2: MNHEY and SVGAGI. Notes on this clone: The antigen is not known.

V usage is TRBV6-5 and J usage is TRBJ1-2; D remains ambiguous. The TCR sequence derives from an adult with an advanced solid tumor such as melanoma, head and neck, liver or kidney cancer. Sequencing used CD4+ or CD8+ T cells sorted from blood, obtained in a trial of the OX40 agonist ivuxolimab. Written as DNA, the CDR3 is TGTGCCAGCAGCGGCACCAGCTATGGCTACACCTTC. Translating gives CASSGTSYGYTF.